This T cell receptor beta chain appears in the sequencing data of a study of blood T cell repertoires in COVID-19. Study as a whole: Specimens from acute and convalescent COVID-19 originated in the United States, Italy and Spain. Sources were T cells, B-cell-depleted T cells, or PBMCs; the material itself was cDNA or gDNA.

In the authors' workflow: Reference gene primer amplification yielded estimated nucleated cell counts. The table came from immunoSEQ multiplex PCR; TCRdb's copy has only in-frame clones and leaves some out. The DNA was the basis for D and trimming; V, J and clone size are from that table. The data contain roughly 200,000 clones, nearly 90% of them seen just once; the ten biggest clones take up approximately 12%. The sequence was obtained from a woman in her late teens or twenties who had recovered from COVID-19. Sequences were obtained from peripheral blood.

This chain's CDR3 is CASNAGQGPNTEAFF. The DNA for the CDR3 is TGTGCCAGCAATGCGGGACAGGGACCCAACACTGAAGCTTTCTTT. The chain employs TRBV2 and TRBJ1-1, with 9 bases matching TRBD1. Germline V gene lookup returns CDR1 SNHLY and CDR2 FYNNEI. This CDR3 spans 15 amino acids. The junction had 8 bases not matched to a gene; V was cut back by 7 bases and J by 2 bases.